This TCR beta chain was identified in a study of CD8 T cells in ankylosing spondylitis (dated by TCRdb to about 2017). For the study in its entirety: T cell receptor beta repertoires were profiled in healthy donors and ankylosing spondylitis patients so that disease-linked TCR variants could be found. The full study cohort comprised 25 ankylosing spondylitis patients and roughly 100 healthy donors. Samples of peripheral blood were taken, and for ankylosing spondylitis patients, synovial fluid was collected as well. General study outcomes and caveats: The disease-linked clones were reported to be significantly enriched in matched synovial fluid samples from ankylosing spondylitis patients. Blood from ankylosing spondylitis patients appeared to be characterized by a TCR beta motif composed of several highly homologous amino acid variants. Some motif variants had previously been reported in the synovial fluid and blood of reactive arthritis patients, which suggests shared mechanisms of disease initiation. In peripheral blood, the disease-linked clones were found at relatively low frequencies and had a CD8+ phenotype.

There are 16 amino acids in the CDR3, from cysteine to phenylalanine inclusive. The sequence is cut down to CDR3 DNA, 48 bases in frame from base 1. Via the germline V gene (reference sequence), CDR1 is LGHDT and CDR2 YNNKEL. V and J are trimmed by 5 bases and 2 bases, and the gene matches miss 7 bases of the junction. Sequenced on an Illumina HiSeq 2500. Quantitative 5'-RACE with molecular barcodes was the method used to prepare the TCR beta libraries. Turning to the authors' computational methods: A new computational method, built on a probabilistic model of VDJ rearrangement, was used to identify disease-linked TCR variants. TCRdb reanalyzed the raw reads on its own, using fastp at Q25 for trimming and MiXCR for clone calling, and kept in-frame beta chains. Each entry merges the rows of one CDR3 protein and shows their most common DNA and genes. TCRdb's processing, not the authors', yielded these V and J calls. The sample has 200,000 to 250,000 distinct CDR3 sequences on record, 15% to 20% of them singletons. About 42% of the sample goes to the ten largest clones.

Concerning this clonotype itself: Its specific antigen is unknown. No base qualities exist here, and no much larger clone lies one base off it.

The V and J segments used are TRBV3-1 and TRBJ1-4, with 8 bases aligning to TRBD1. The sequenced sample consisted of blood, either unsorted or a sorted T cell fraction (not recorded which). The TCR comes from a male donor with ankylosing spondylitis. This receptor has the CDR3 CASSCGQGTTNEKLFF. The bases are TGTGCCAGCAGCTGCGGACAGGGCACTACTAATGAAAAACTGTTTTTT.